This T cell receptor beta chain was found in a study of shared clonotypes between healthy human individuals. Methods used by the authors: In the immunoSEQ data, sequences were junction-only and lacked quality scores, so filtering differed. The method was immunoSEQ multiplex PCR; TCRdb's version includes in-frame clones alone and lacks a portion of them. The DNA gave D and trimming, while V, J and clone size come from that table. There are 850,000 to 1,100,000 clones in the sample; 70% to 85% occur only once, and about 0.89% lies in the top ten. Germline V gene sequence: CDR1 LGHNA, CDR2 YNFKEQ. The CDR3 runs 15 residues. Between the trimmed V and J ends, which lost 0 bases and 3 bases, there was a span of 12 bases. General observations from the study: Among several donors, about 5% of naive CD4 clonotypes were found in common.

This clone was observed at least ten times. The antigen is undetermined. Input material: memory CD4+ T cells from PBMCs. Regarding subset: CD45RA-negative fraction. This sequence was found in a man between 18 and 35 years old in good health. Some clones in this sample may be carry-over from other donors' samples. This rearrangement joins TRBV4-2 to TRBJ2-7; maybe TRBD2 (5 bases). In DNA form, the CDR3 reads TGTGCCAGCAGCCAAGAATCAGCGGCACACTACGAGCAGTACTTC. It yields the protein CASSQESAAHYEQYF.